Listed below are T cell receptor beta chains from one sample, sequenced in a study of fetal regulatory T cell absence and autoimmunity. Repertoires were generated with immunoSEQ multiplex PCR, while TCRdb's copy carries only in-frame clones and drops some. The table records about 46,000 clones, approximately 80% of them present only once. The specimen was cord blood. These receptors all stem from a newborn boy with IPEX syndrome. Each CDR3 is given with its conserved first and last residue. A D gene is named only where the DNA matches it firmly. Size is stated for part of the rows, as once, few or many counts, or as a class when the clone is expanded.

TRBV30	.	.	TRBJ2-1	TGTGCCTGGAGTGTACGGGTAGCCCACAATGAGCAGTTCTTC	CAWSVRVAHNEQFF
TRBV5-1	.	.	TRBJ1-4	TGCGCCAGCAGCTTGGCTTACCCCAGGGACCTTAATGAAAAACTGTTTTTT	CASSLAYPRDLNEKLFF
TRBV19	TRBD1	.	TRBJ2-7	TGTGCCAGTAGTATAGGACAGGGGGGTAACGAGCAGTACTTC	CASSIGQGGNEQYF
TRBV19	.	.	TRBJ1-5	TGTGCCAGTAGTATTACAGGTGGCCAGGGGCCCCAGCATTTT	CASSITGGQGPQHF
TRBV7-9	TRBD2	.	TRBJ2-1	TGTGCCAGCAGCTTACTAGCGGGGTACAATGAGCAGTTCTTC	CASSLLAGYNEQFF
TRBV10-2	.	.	TRBJ2-7	TGCGCCAGCAGTGGTCACCAACCAGGGAGGCCTTACGAGCAGTACTTC	CASSGHQPGRPYEQYF
TRBV14	.	few	TRBJ2-7	TGTGCCAGCAGCCTGACGAACTCGCTCTACGAGCAGTACTTC	CASSLTNSLYEQYF
TRBV2	TRBD2	once	TRBJ2-5	TGTGCCAGCATAGGGGAGGGGGAGACCCAGTACTTC	CASIGEGETQYF
TRBV5-1	.	.	TRBJ2-1	TGCGCCAGCAGCTTGTGGGGACTGAACAATGAGCAGTTCTTC	CASSLWGLNNEQFF
TRBV18	.	.	TRBJ1-1	TGTGCCAGCTCACCCGGGGCAGAAATTCACACTGAAGCTTTCTTT	CASSPGAEIHTEAFF
TRBV5-4	.	.	TRBJ2-2	TGTGCCAGCAGCTCCCCCCCAGGGACGAACACCGGGGAGCTGTTTTTT	CASSSPPGTNTGELFF
TRBV13	.	.	TRBJ2-2	TGTGCCAGCAGCTTAGGACAGGGAGCCGGGGAGCTGTTTTTT	CASSLGQGAGELFF
TRBV18	.	.	TRBJ1-1	TGTGCCAGCTCACCACAGGGGGAGAACACTGAAGCTTTCTTT	CASSPQGENTEAFF
TRBV5-1	TRBD1	.	TRBJ2-7	TGCGCCAGCAGCTCGACAGGGGAAGGCTACGAGCAGTACTTC	CASSSTGEGYEQYF
TRBV18	TRBD1	.	TRBJ1-1	TGTGCCAGCTCATCCCGGGACAGGGTTGAAGCTTTCTTT	CASSSRDRVEAFF
TRBV9	TRBD2	.	TRBJ2-3	TGTGCCAGCAGCGTTAGCGGGAGGGGCACAGATACGCAGTATTTT	CASSVSGRGTDTQYF
TRBV19	TRBD1	few	TRBJ2-7	TGTGCCAGTAGTATTGCCAGGGGGTCCTACGAGCAGTACTTC	CASSIARGSYEQYF
TRBV7-2	TRBD2	.	TRBJ2-1	TGTGCCAGCAGGTTAGCGGGTTCCTACAATGAGCAGTTCTTC	CASRLAGSYNEQFF
TRBV9	TRBD2	.	TRBJ2-4	TGTGCCAGCAGCGTAGGAAGCGGGATAGCCAAAAACATTCAGTACTTC	CASSVGSGIAKNIQYF
TRBV6-6	.	.	TRBJ2-7	TGTGCCAGCAGTTACTCGTATACCCCGCCTAACGGAAACTTC	CASSYSYTPPNGNF
TRBV4-3	.	.	TRBJ2-7	TGCGCCAGCAGTCCTAGGGGCAGTTACGAGCAGTACTTC	CASSPRGSYEQYF
TRBV5-6	.	.	TRBJ1-4	TGTGCCAGCAGCTTGGTCGGGGAAAAACTGTTTTTT	CASSLVGEKLFF
TRBV11-2	TRBD2	.	TRBJ2-1	TGTGCCAGCAGCTTCGGGAGTAGCGGGAGCTCCTACAATGAGCAGTTCTTC	CASSFGSSGSSYNEQFF
TRBV5-6	.	.	TRBJ1-1	TGTGCCAGCAGCGAACAGGGCACTGAAGCTTTCTTT	CASSEQGTEAFF
TRBV2	.	.	TRBJ2-7	TGTGCTTCCGGGGGTTCCGAGCAGTACTTC	CASGGSEQYF
TRBV4-3	TRBD2	.	TRBJ2-1	TGCGCCAGCAGCCAAGATACTGCCGGGGGGATTTACAATGAGCAGTTCTTC	CASSQDTAGGIYNEQFF
TRBV21-1	.	once	TRBJ1-1	TGTGCCAGCAGCAAAGATCCTCTTACAGGGTACACTGAAGCTTTCTTT	CASSKDPLTGYTEAFF
TRBV13	TRBD2	.	TRBJ2-5	TGTGCCAGCAGCTTAGGAGGCCTAGCGGGGGGGCAAGAGACCCAGTACTTC	CASSLGGLAGGQETQYF
TRBV30	TRBD1	.	TRBJ1-1	TGTGCCTGGAGCTCAGGGGGCATGAACACTGAAGCTTTCTTT	CAWSSGGMNTEAFF
TRBV2	.	.	TRBJ2-7	TGTGCCACCCAAAAACAGCCCTACGAGCAGTACTTC	CATQKQPYEQYF
TRBV21-1	.	.	TRBJ2-3	TGTGCCAGCAGAAACCGCAGCCACGGGAGGGATTCTACAGATACGCAGTATTTT	CASRNRSHGRDSTDTQYF
TRBV27	.	once	TRBJ1-2	TGTGCCAGCAGTTTAGGGGGGGCGGGTGGCTACACCTTC	CASSLGGAGGYTF
TRBV5-6	.	.	TRBJ2-3	TGTGCCAGCAGTGGACTACCGAACACAGATACGCAGTATTTT	CASSGLPNTDTQYF
TRBV9	TRBD1	.	TRBJ1-2	TGTGCCAGCAGCACACGGGACAGGGGTGCCTATGGCTACACCTTC	CASSTRDRGAYGYTF
TRBV7-9	TRBD1	.	TRBJ2-5	TGTGCCAGCAGCTTTTATGGACAGGCCCAAGAGACCCAGTACTTC	CASSFYGQAQETQYF
TRBV15	TRBD2	.	TRBJ2-7	TGTGCCACCAGCAGTCGGACTAGCGGGGAGAAGTACTTC	CATSSRTSGEKYF
TRBV29-1	.	.	TRBJ2-5	TGCAGCGGTGACAGGGCGGGGGAGACCCAGTACTTC	CSGDRAGETQYF
TRBV4-2	.	.	TRBJ1-5	TGTGCCAGCAGCCCTAGCGGCAATCAGCCCCAGCATTTT	CASSPSGNQPQHF
TRBV5-4	.	.	TRBJ1-1	TGTGCCAGCAGCGCCGACAGTGGTCCCACTGAAGCTTTCTTT	CASSADSGPTEAFF
TRBV13	.	.	TRBJ2-2	TGTGCCAGCAGCGCTACTCTCGGAACCGGGGAGCTGTTTTTT	CASSATLGTGELFF
TRBV10-3	.	.	TRBJ2-1	TGTGCCATCAGTGACTACAATGAGCAGTTCTTC	CAISDYNEQFF
TRBV7-2	.	.	TRBJ2-1	TGTGCCAGCAGTTCAGCCGGTGGTGAGCAGTTCTTC	CASSSAGGEQFF
TRBV4-2	.	once	TRBJ2-2	TGTGCCAGCAGCCCCGCCGTTAGGCCCCTGAACACCGGGGAGCTGTTTTTT	CASSPAVRPLNTGELFF
TRBV11-3	.	.	TRBJ2-1	TGTGCCAGCAGCTTAGGGGTCGGGGGCCCGCGAGAGCAGTTCTTC	CASSLGVGGPREQFF
TRBV5-4	TRBD2	.	TRBJ2-7	TGTGCCAGCAGCCGACTAGCGGGAGGGGGCGAGCAGTACTTC	CASSRLAGGGEQYF
TRBV6-6	.	once	TRBJ2-7	TGTGCCAGCAGTTACTCGGGCAGGGTGGGCTCCTACGAGCAGTACTTC	CASSYSGRVGSYEQYF
TRBV2	.	.	TRBJ1-5	TGTGCCAGCAGTGAAGGGGGCAATCAGCCCCAGCATTTT	CASSEGGNQPQHF
TRBV5-6	.	.	TRBJ1-2	TGTGCCAGCAGCTTGGTCCTCTATGGCTACACCTTC	CASSLVLYGYTF